The rows below give T cell receptor beta chains drawn from one sample of a study of tumour-infiltrating T cells in Burkitt lymphoma. Profiling relied on immunoSEQ multiplex PCR, and the TCRdb table lists in-frame clones only, not all of them. This table holds roughly 15,000 clones, roughly 77% found once. The sequencing sample was made of tumor tissue. Receptor source: a human donor with diffuse large B-cell lymphoma. CDR3s include the opening cysteine and the closing phenylalanine or tryptophan. D genes are given only for firm matches. Expanded clones are given a class, and other clones once, few, many or no size at all.

CDR3nt,CDR3aa,v_gene,j_gene,d_gene,abundance
TGTGCCAGCAGCTTGGCCTGGGGAACTGAAGCTTTCTTT,CASSLAWGTEAFF,TRBV5-4,TRBJ1-1,-,few
TGTGCCAGCAGCGTTGGGCCGAACACCGGGGAGCTGTTTTTT,CASSVGPNTGELFF,TRBV6-4,TRBJ2-2,-,-
TGTGCCAGCCGAGGGACAGGGGGCAATGAGCAGTTCTTC,CASRGTGGNEQFF,TRBV6-5,TRBJ2-1,TRBD1,-
TGTGCCTGGAGTTTCACCTCGGGACAGGGGAACACTGAAGCTTTCTTT,CAWSFTSGQGNTEAFF,TRBV30,TRBJ1-1,TRBD1,-
TGTGCTAGCCTCCCAATAGTTGTGAACACCGGGGAGCTGTTTTTT,CASLPIVVNTGELFF,TRBV7-7,TRBJ2-2,-,medium-sized
TGTGCCAGCACCTCAGTTTTTGGTGAGCAGTACTTC,CASTSVFGEQYF,TRBV28,TRBJ2-7,-,-
TGCGCCAGCAGCCGGGACGAGACAGGGGGCTTTTACGAGCAGTACTTC,CASSRDETGGFYEQYF,TRBV5-1,TRBJ2-7,TRBD1,-
TGTGCCTGGAATAAAGGGGAGGGTCAGCCCCAGCATTTT,CAWNKGEGQPQHF,TRBV30,TRBJ1-5,-,-
TGCGCCAGCAGCTTGGAGGCGTACCAAGAGACCCAGTACTTC,CASSLEAYQETQYF,TRBV5-1,TRBJ2-5,-,-
TGTGCCAGCAGCGTAGGGGGGTGGCTGGGAAATGAGCAGTTCTTC,CASSVGGWLGNEQFF,TRBV9,TRBJ2-1,-,-
TGTGCCAGCAGTTACGCGGGGGACCAGCCCCAGCATTTT,CASSYAGDQPQHF,TRBV6-5,TRBJ1-5,-,few
TGTGCCAGCAGCTTAGATAGAACCGATACGCAGTATTTT,CASSLDRTDTQYF,TRBV7-3,TRBJ2-3,-,-
TGTGCCAGCAGCTCCCCAGCGGGAAGCGTTGAGCAGTTCTTC,CASSSPAGSVEQFF,TRBV5-4,TRBJ2-1,TRBD2,once
TGTGCCAGCAGCCCCCGACAGGGAAAGCGATTCTACACCTTC,CASSPRQGKRFYTF,TRBV9,TRBJ1-2,TRBD1,medium-sized
TGTGCCAGCAGCGCCCCGGGGACGGACCACACAGATACGCAGTATTTT,CASSAPGTDHTDTQYF,TRBV7-2,TRBJ2-3,-,-
TGTGCCAGCACCATATTAACAGGGGCAGGAAACACCATATATTTT,CASTILTGAGNTIYF,TRBV5-5,TRBJ1-3,TRBD1,once
TGCGCCAGCAGCTTGGGACAGGGTCAAGAAAAACTGTTTTTT,CASSLGQGQEKLFF,TRBV5-1,TRBJ1-4,TRBD1,-
TGTGCCAGCAGCCAAGAGGACAGCTCGACCTATGGCTACACCTTC,CASSQEDSSTYGYTF,TRBV4-2,TRBJ1-2,-,-
TGTGCCAGCAGGGCCGGGACTAGCGGATACAATGAGCAGTTCTTC,CASRAGTSGYNEQFF,TRBV5-8,TRBJ2-1,TRBD2,-
TGCAGCGTTGAAGGGACCCCGACTTCCTACGAGCAGTACTTC,CSVEGTPTSYEQYF,TRBV29-1,TRBJ2-7,-,-
TGTGCCAGTAGATGGAGGGACACCGGGGAGCTGTTTTTT,CASRWRDTGELFF,TRBV19,TRBJ2-2,-,-
TGTGCCAGCATGAGCACAGGTAGTCGTGGGTACTTC,CASMSTGSRGYF,TRBV6-1,TRBJ2-4,-,once
TGTGCCAGCAGTGAAGTGGGGACCACGGCTGGCTACACCTTC,CASSEVGTTAGYTF,TRBV6-1,TRBJ1-2,-,-
TGTGCCTGGAGTGTAGAGTACAGGGCGGGACAGCCCCAGCATTTT,CAWSVEYRAGQPQHF,TRBV30,TRBJ1-5,-,-
TGCGCCAGCAGCTGGGGAACGGGGGACAGAGCCCTCGGCACCTTC,CASSWGTGDRALGTF,TRBV5-1,TRBJ1-2,TRBD1,once
TGTGCCAGCAGCTCCCTAAGCACAGATACGCAGTATTTT,CASSSLSTDTQYF,TRBV7-6,TRBJ2-3,-,-
TGTGCCAGCAGCTTGCGGACAGGGGCGAGGGGGGAAAAACTGTTTTTT,CASSLRTGARGEKLFF,TRBV7-9,TRBJ1-4,TRBD1,-
TGTGCCAGCAGTGACTTCGATACGCAGTATTTT,CASSDFDTQYF,TRBV6-4,TRBJ2-3,-,-
TGTGCCAGCAGCGTAGGCATTGGTGGGGCCAACGTCCTGACTTTC,CASSVGIGGANVLTF,TRBV9,TRBJ2-6,-,medium-sized
TGTGCCAGCAACCAAGAAGGGACAGGGGGCTTATATGGCTACACCTTC,CASNQEGTGGLYGYTF,TRBV4-2,TRBJ1-2,TRBD1,-
TGTGCCAGCAAAGGCCAGGGGCGCCAAGAGACCCAGTACTTC,CASKGQGRQETQYF,TRBV6-5,TRBJ2-5,-,-
TGTGCCAGCAGCCAAGATGGGGCAGCGGGCTCAAACTATGGCTACACCTTC,CASSQDGAAGSNYGYTF,TRBV4-2,TRBJ1-2,-,-
TGCAGCGTTCCCCAGCCCGGGGGCTACACCTTC,CSVPQPGGYTF,TRBV29-1,TRBJ1-2,-,-
TGTGCCAGTAGTATAGGGGCCTCGCTGGGCTACACCTTC,CASSIGASLGYTF,TRBV19,TRBJ1-2,-,-
TGTGCCAGCAGCTTGGGGCTAGAGCAAGAGACCCAGTACTTC,CASSLGLEQETQYF,TRBV5-4,TRBJ2-5,-,-
TGTGCCAGCAGTCCGTTTCGGACATTTCAGCCCCAGCATTTT,CASSPFRTFQPQHF,TRBV27,TRBJ1-5,-,-
TGTGCCTGGAGTGCCGGACAGGGGAACACTGAAGCTTTCTTT,CAWSAGQGNTEAFF,TRBV30,TRBJ1-1,TRBD1,-
TGTGCCAGCAGCTTAGGGGCGGCCTACGGGGAGCTGTTTTTT,CASSLGAAYGELFF,TRBV7-6,TRBJ2-2,-,-
TGTGCCAGCAGCTTAGGCAGGGCCAATCAGCCCCAGCATTTT,CASSLGRANQPQHF,TRBV7-9,TRBJ1-5,-,-
TGTGCCACCAGCAGAGATGGGCCGAAGAGACAGCCCCAGCATTTT,CATSRDGPKRQPQHF,TRBV15,TRBJ1-5,-,few
TGTGCCTGGTACCGGGACAGGGGAACCTATGGCTACACCTTC,CAWYRDRGTYGYTF,TRBV30,TRBJ1-2,TRBD1,-
TGCGCCAGCAGTGAGGGGGGGACAGGGGGAGAGAACACTGAAGCTTTCTTT,CASSEGGTGGENTEAFF,TRBV10-1,TRBJ1-1,TRBD1,-
TGTGCCAGCCGAGGGTTAGAAAAACTGTTTTTT,CASRGLEKLFF,TRBV25-1,TRBJ1-4,-,-
TGTGCCTGGAGTCCTCCCTCCTACGAGCAGTACTTC,CAWSPPSYEQYF,TRBV30,TRBJ2-7,-,-
TGCGCCAGCAGTCCCCTCCGGGGTGCTGGGGCCAACGTCCTGACTTTC,CASSPLRGAGANVLTF,TRBV5-1,TRBJ2-6,-,few
TGTGCCAGCAGTCTAGGACTCCCGAACACTGAAGCTTTCTTT,CASSLGLPNTEAFF,TRBV27,TRBJ1-1,-,-
TGCGCCAGCAGTGGACACAACACTGAAGCTTTCTTT,CASSGHNTEAFF,TRBV4-1,TRBJ1-1,-,few
TGTGCCAGCAGCGTAGACAACAGGGGGCGGCCTGGGTATGGCTACACCTTC,CASSVDNRGRPGYGYTF,TRBV9,TRBJ1-2,TRBD1,-
TGTGCCAGCAGTTACTCGGGGACGGCGAACACTGAAGCTTTCTTT,CASSYSGTANTEAFF,TRBV6-5,TRBJ1-1,-,few
TGCGCCAGCAGCCAAGAGATTTCAGGGCCAAAAATTCCGTTTTTT,CASSQEISGPKIPFF,TRBV4-1,TRBJ1-4,-,-
TGTGCCAGCGTAGACCCAATCTCCTACAATGAGCAGTTCTTC,CASVDPISYNEQFF,TRBV7-9,TRBJ2-1,-,-